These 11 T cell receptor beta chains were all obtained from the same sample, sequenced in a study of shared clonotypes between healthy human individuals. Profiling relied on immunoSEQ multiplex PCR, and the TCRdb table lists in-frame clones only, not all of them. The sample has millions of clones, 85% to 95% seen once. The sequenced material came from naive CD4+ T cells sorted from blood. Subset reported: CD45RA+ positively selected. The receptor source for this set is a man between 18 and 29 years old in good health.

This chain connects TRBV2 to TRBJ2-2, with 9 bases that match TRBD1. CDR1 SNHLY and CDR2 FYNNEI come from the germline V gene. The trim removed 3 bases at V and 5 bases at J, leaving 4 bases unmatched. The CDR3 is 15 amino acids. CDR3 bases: TGTGCCAGCAGTGATCTCGGGACAGGGACCGGGGAGCTGTTTTTT. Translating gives CASSDLGTGTGELFF.

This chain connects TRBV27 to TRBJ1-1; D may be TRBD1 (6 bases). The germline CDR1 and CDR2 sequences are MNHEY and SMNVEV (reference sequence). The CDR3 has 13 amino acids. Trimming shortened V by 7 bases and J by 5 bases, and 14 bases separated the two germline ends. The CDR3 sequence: CASTDQGRTEAFF. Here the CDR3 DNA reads TGTGCCAGCACCGACCAGGGGAGGACTGAAGCTTTCTTT.

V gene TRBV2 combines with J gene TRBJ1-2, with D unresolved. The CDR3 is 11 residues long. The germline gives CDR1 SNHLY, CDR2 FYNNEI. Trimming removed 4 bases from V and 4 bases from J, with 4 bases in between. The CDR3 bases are TGTGCCAGCAGTGGAAGCTATGGCTACACCTTC. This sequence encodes CASSGSYGYTF.

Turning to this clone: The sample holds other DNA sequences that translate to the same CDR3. The CDR3 region has the DNA TGTGCCAGCTCATCGGGCACAGATACGCAGTATTTT. This encodes CASSSGTDTQYF. The chain combines TRBV18 with TRBJ2-3; D not resolved. The CDR3 runs 12 residues. Germline V gene lookup returns CDR1 KGHSH and CDR2 LQKENI. V dropped 5 bases and J dropped 1 base, with 4 bases sitting between them.

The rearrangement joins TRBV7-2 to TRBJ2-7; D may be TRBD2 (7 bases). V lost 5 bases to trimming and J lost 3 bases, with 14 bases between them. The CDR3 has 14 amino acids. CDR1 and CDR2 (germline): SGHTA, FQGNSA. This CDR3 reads CASSRSGTNYEQYF. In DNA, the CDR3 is TGTGCCAGCAGCCGCAGCGGGACAAACTACGAGCAGTACTTC.

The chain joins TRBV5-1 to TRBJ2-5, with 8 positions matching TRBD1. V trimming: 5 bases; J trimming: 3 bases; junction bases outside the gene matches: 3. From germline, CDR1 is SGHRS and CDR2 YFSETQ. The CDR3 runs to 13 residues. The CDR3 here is CASRPTGEETQYF. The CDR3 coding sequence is TGCGCCAGCAGACCGACAGGGGAAGAGACCCAGTACTTC.

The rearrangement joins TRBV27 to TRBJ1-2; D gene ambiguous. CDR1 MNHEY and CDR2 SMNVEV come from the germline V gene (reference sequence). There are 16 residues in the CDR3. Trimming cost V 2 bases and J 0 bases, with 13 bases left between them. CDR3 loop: CASSLGLGQSNYGYTF. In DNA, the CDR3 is TGTGCCAGCAGTTTAGGGTTGGGCCAGTCTAACTATGGCTACACCTTC.

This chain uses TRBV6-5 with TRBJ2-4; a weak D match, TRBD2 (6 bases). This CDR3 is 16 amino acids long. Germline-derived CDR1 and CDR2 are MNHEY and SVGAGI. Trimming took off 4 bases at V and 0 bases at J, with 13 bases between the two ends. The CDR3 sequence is CASSSGSLGAKNIQYF. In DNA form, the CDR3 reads TGTGCCAGCAGTTCCGGGAGCCTTGGAGCCAAAAACATTCAGTACTTC.

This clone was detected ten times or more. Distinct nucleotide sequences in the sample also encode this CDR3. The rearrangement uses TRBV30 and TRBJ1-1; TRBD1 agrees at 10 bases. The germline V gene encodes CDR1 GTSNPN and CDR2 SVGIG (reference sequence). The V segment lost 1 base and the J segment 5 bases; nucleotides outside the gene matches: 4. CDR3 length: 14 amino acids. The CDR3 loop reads CAWSADRGGTEAFF. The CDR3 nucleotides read TGTGCCTGGAGTGCGGACAGGGGGGGGACTGAAGCTTTCTTT.

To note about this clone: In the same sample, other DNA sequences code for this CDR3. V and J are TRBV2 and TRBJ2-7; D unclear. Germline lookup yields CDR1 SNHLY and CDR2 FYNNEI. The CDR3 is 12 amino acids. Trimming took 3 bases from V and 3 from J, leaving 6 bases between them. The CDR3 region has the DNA TGTGCCAGCAGTGATAACAACTACGAGCAGTACTTC. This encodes CASSDNNYEQYF.

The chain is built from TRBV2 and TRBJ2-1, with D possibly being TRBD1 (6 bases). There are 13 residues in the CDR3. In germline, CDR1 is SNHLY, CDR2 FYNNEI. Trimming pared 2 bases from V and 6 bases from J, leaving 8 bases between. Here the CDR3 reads CASSETGFNEQFF. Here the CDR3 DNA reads TGTGCCAGCAGTGAAACAGGGTTCAATGAGCAGTTCTTC.